This TCR beta chain was sequenced in a study of early T cells in non-severe SARS-CoV-2 infection. Study summary: The study sequenced bulk RNA from unsorted whole blood, with chains unpaired. Whole-study results and caveats: Comparison of clonotypes with VDJdb favored anti-spike CD8 responses while missing private and CD4 specificities.

Comments on this clonotype: Its target is not known.

CDR1 and CDR2 (germline): DFQATT, SNEGSKA (reference sequence). V was clipped by 4 bases and J by 0 bases; unmatched bases: 8. The CDR3 length is 15 residues. The protocol attached unique molecular identifiers to individual cDNA molecules. TCRdb reanalysed the 5' RACE reads using MiXCR and keeps one entry per CDR3 protein. The data show about 64,000 distinct CDR3 sequences, roughly 21% seen once. The sequence was collected from an adult who was a healthcare worker with PCR-confirmed SARS-CoV-2 infection or an uninfected control (not recorded which). The starting material was whole blood, obtained at baseline. The gene calls are TRBV20-1 and TRBJ1-1; 7 positions agree with TRBD1. The CDR3 spells CSANGGQTLNTEAFF. CDR3 sequence (DNA): TGCAGTGCTAATGGGGGACAGACTTTGAACACTGAAGCTTTCTTT.